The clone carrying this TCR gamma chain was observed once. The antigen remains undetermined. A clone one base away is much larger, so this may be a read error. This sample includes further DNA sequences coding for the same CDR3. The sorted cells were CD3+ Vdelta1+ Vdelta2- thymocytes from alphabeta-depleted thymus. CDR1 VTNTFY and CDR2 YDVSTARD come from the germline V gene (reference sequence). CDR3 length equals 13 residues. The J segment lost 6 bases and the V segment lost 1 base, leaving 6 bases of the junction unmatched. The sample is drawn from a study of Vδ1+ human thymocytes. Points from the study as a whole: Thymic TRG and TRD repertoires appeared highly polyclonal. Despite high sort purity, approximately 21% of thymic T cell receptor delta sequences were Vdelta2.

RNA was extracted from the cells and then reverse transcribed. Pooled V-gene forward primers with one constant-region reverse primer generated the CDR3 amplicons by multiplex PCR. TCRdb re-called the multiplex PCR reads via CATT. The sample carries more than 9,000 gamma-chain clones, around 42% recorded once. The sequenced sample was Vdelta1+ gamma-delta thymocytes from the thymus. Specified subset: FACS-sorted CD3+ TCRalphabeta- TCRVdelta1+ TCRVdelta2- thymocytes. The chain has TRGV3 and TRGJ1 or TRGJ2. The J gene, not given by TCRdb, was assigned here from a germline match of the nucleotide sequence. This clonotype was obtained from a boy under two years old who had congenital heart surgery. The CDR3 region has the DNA TGTGCCACCTGGGACAGACCGGGTTATAAGAAACTCTTT. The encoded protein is CATWDRPGYKKLF.